This note documents a single T cell receptor beta chain sequence. The sample originates from a study of CD8 T cells in ankylosing spondylitis. In TCRdb, the 5' RACE reads were re-called with MiXCR into one record per CDR3 protein. The sample has around 300,000 distinct CDR3 sequences; about 20% are singletons. Trimming pared 0 bases from V and 4 bases from J, leaving 23 bases between. The CDR3 runs to 20 residues. CDR1 is SGHNT and CDR2 is YYREEE in the germline V gene (reference sequence). The source material was blood, either unsorted or a sorted T cell fraction (not recorded which). This chain connects TRBV5-4 to TRBJ2-6, with D possibly matching TRBD1 (6 bases). This sequence was found in a female donor with ankylosing spondylitis or in good health (not recorded which). CDR3 sequence: CASSLDGQRGSVAGANVLTF. The CDR3 DNA is TGTGCCAGCAGCTTGGATGGACAGCGCGGGTCAGTAGCGGGGGCCAACGTCCTGACTTTC.